The source of this T cell receptor (beta chain) is a study of T cells in Graves' hyperthyroidism and ophthalmopathy. Study as a whole: Once the initial diagnosis was made, peripheral blood was obtained before any treatment.

The CDR3 runs 16 residues. Per the germline V gene, CDR1 is DFQATT and CDR2 is SNEGSKA (reference sequence). The V and J ends lost 5 bases and 1 base respectively, with 20 bases between them. Study-wide findings and caveats: Among clonotypes expanded in thyroid above 0.001, most were also found in blood.

Uncontrolled infection, other autoimmune disease, pregnancy or lactation excluded patients. What was amplified from RNA transcripts were TCR beta CDR3 regions. TCR CDR3 regions were first amplified by RT-PCR with HTBI primers. From the multiplex PCR reads, TCRdb called clonotypes with MiXCR, one entry per CDR3 protein. The sample gives about 480,000 distinct CDR3 sequences, roughly 24% of which show up once; roughly 10% is in the top ten. This clonotype was picked up many times. Antigen specificity is unknown. This TCR was recovered from a woman in her 30s with Graves' ophthalmopathy. The chain couples TRBV20-1 to TRBJ2-5, with D possibly TRBD1 on 5 matching bases. The sequenced sample was blood. CDR3 DNA: TGCAGTGCTCCTCCCCTTAGGGGTCTGACCCAAGAGACCCAGTACTTC. It specifies CSAPPLRGLTQETQYF.